This is a list of T cell receptor beta chains from one sample in a study of CD8 T cells in ankylosing spondylitis. From the 5' RACE reads, TCRdb called clonotypes with MiXCR, one entry per CDR3 protein. The table has under 550,000 distinct CDR3 sequences, 20% to 30% seen once. The sample comprised blood, either unsorted or a sorted T cell fraction (not recorded which). The receptors here all came from a male donor with ankylosing spondylitis. CDR3s include the opening cysteine and the closing phenylalanine or tryptophan. D genes are given only for firm matches. Size tells how often a clone was seen (once, few, many) or the class of an expanded clone, and some rows leave it out.

TRBV18	.	TRBJ1-1	TRBD1	TGTGCCAGCTCACCTCGGACAGGGGAAGACACTGAAGCTTTCTTT	CASSPRTGEDTEAFF
TRBV3-1	.	TRBJ2-1	.	TGTGCCAGCAGCCAAGAAGGATATAGGACTAAGCAGTTCTTC	CASSQEGYRTKQFF
TRBV20-1	.	TRBJ2-3	TRBD2	TGCAGTGCTAGAGATGTAGCGGGAGGTATAGATACGCAGTATTTT	CSARDVAGGIDTQYF
TRBV30	few	TRBJ2-1	TRBD2	TGTGCCTGGAGTGTAGCTAGCGGACAAATTAGGGGGCAGTTCTTC	CAWSVASGQIRGQFF
TRBV5-1	.	TRBJ1-2	TRBD1	TGCGCCAGCAGCGGGGGACAGCTCTATGGCTACACCTTC	CASSGGQLYGYTF
TRBV20-1	.	TRBJ2-1	TRBD1	TGCAGTGCTAGGGGAGGACAGGGCTGGAATGAGCAGTTCTTC	CSARGGQGWNEQFF
TRBV2	.	TRBJ2-5	.	TGTGCCAGCAGTCCCTGGCTGGGGGCGGGGGAGACCCAGTACTTC	CASSPWLGAGETQYF
TRBV20-1	few	TRBJ2-5	TRBD2	TGCAGTGCTCTTCGACTAGCGGGAGGGGGACGGGAGACCCAGTACTTC	CSALRLAGGGRETQYF
TRBV12-3/TRBV12-4	few	TRBJ1-2	.	TGTGCCAGCAGTTTAGCACAGGGTTGGGGCTACACCTTC	CASSLAQGWGYTF
TRBV29-1	.	TRBJ1-2	.	TGCAGCGTTCTACAGGGAGTCGGTGGCTACACCTTC	CSVLQGVGGYTF
TRBV15	.	TRBJ2-5	TRBD2	TGTGCCACCAGCAGAGGGCTAGCGGGAGTAGAGACCCAGTACTTC	CATSRGLAGVETQYF
TRBV5-1	.	TRBJ1-4	.	TGCGCCAGCAGCCCCACGCTGGGCGGTGAAAAACTGTTTTTT	CASSPTLGGEKLFF
TRBV7-9	few	TRBJ2-7	.	TGTGCCAGCAGCGTCTCGGCCGAGGGCGAGCAGTACTTC	CASSVSAEGEQYF
TRBV7-9	.	TRBJ1-1	.	TGTGCCAGCAGCCCAGGAGATTTTAAGAACACTGAAGCTTTCTTT	CASSPGDFKNTEAFF
TRBV20-1	.	TRBJ2-2	.	TGCAGTGCTAGACCAATTTCAGGGGGGGAGCTGTTTTTT	CSARPISGGELFF
TRBV19	.	TRBJ2-5	TRBD1	TGTGCCAGTAGTACAAGGACAGGGGGCCAGGAGACCCAGTACTTC	CASSTRTGGQETQYF
TRBV12-3/TRBV12-4	.	TRBJ1-5	.	TGTGCCAGCAGTTGGGCTGGAGGGGGGGCGGATCAGCCCCAGCATTTT	CASSWAGGGADQPQHF
TRBV24-1	.	TRBJ2-7	.	TGTGCCACCAGTGAGAGGACAGAGCCCTACGAGCAGTACTTC	CATSERTEPYEQYF
TRBV29-1	.	TRBJ2-2	.	TGCAGCGCCACAGCCCAGGGGAACACCGGGGAGCTGTTTTTT	CSATAQGNTGELFF
TRBV24-1	few	TRBJ2-3	.	TGTGCCACCAGTGATCCCGGTGATACGCAGTATTTT	CATSDPGDTQYF
TRBV11-2	few	TRBJ2-5	.	TGTGCCAGCAGCTTTCTAGCCCAAGAGACCCAGTACTTC	CASSFLAQETQYF
TRBV7-2	few	TRBJ2-5	TRBD2	TGTGCCAGCAGCTTCCAAATAGCGGGAGGCGGAGAGACCCAGTACTTC	CASSFQIAGGGETQYF
TRBV24-1	.	TRBJ1-2	TRBD1	TGTGCCACCAGTGATACGGGACAGGACGGCTATGGCTACACCTTC	CATSDTGQDGYGYTF
TRBV24-1	.	TRBJ1-4	TRBD1	TGTGCCACCAGTGACCCGGGACAGGGGACAACTAATGAAAAACTGTTTTTT	CATSDPGQGTTNEKLFF
TRBV18	few	TRBJ2-5	.	TGTGCCAGCTCACCAGTGTCCGGGGAAGAGACCCAGTACTTC	CASSPVSGEETQYF
TRBV15	.	TRBJ2-1	.	.	CATSRVGQGAPFF
TRBV18	.	TRBJ2-3	.	TGTGCCAGCTCACCACGGCGAGCGGGCCACACAGATACGCAGTATTTT	CASSPRRAGHTDTQYF
TRBV7-9	.	TRBJ1-2	.	TGTGCCAGCAGCTTATTAGCAACGACATTCCGGGGCTACACCTTC	CASSLLATTFRGYTF
TRBV6-2/TRBV6-3	few	TRBJ1-2	.	TGTGCCAGCAGTTACGACAGAACTAACTATGGCTACACCTTC	CASSYDRTNYGYTF
TRBV3-1	.	TRBJ2-1	.	TGTGCCAGCAGCCAAGCCCAACTAGTTGGCTACAATGAGCAGTTCTTC	CASSQAQLVGYNEQFF